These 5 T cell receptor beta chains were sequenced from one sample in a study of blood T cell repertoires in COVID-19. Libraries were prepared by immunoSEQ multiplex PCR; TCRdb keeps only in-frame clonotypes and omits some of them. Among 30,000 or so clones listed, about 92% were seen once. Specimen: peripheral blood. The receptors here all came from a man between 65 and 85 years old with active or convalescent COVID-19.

The CDR3 protein is CASRRKAGSSETQYF. CDR3 nucleotides: TGTGCCAGCAGACGAAAGGCGGGCTCCTCGGAGACCCAGTACTTC. The rearrangement uses TRBV6-5 and TRBJ2-5; a possible D gene is TRBD2 (5 bases). CDR1 MNHEY and CDR2 SVGAGI come from the germline V gene. Trimming took 6 bases from V and 5 from J, leaving 19 bases between them. CDR3 length equals 15 residues.

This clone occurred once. The CDR3 DNA reads TGTGCCAGCAGCTTACATGACAAGAGGGCACCCCTCCACTTT. It encodes CASSLHDKRAPLHF. The chain uses TRBV7-9 and TRBJ1-6, with D unresolved. This CDR3 has 14 residues. Germline assignment: CDR1 SEHNR and CDR2 FQNEAQ (reference sequence). V lost 2 bases, J lost 11 bases, and 13 bases lay in between. Supplemented by reference TRBV7-9 and TRBJ1-6, the full variable domain reads DTGVSQNPRHKITKRGQNVTFRCDPISEHNRLYWYRQTLGQGPEFLTYFQNEAQLEKSRLLSDRFSAERPKGSFSTLEIQRTEQGDSAMYLCASSLHDKRAPLHFGNGTRLTVT.

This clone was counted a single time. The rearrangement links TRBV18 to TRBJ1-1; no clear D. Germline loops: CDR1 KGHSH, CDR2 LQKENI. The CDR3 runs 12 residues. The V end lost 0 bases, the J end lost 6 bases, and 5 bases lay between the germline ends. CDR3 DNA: TGTGCCAGCTCACCACCGCGCGCTGAAGCTTTCTTT. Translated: CASSPPRAEAFF.

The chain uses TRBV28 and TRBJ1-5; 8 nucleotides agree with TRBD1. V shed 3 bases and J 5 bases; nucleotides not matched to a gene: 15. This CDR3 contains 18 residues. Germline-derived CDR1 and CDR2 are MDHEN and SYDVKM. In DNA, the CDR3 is TGTGCCAGCAGTTTCGGCCAAAGACAGGGGCGGTTGTATCAGCCCCAGCATTTT. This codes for CASSFGQRQGRLYQPQHF.

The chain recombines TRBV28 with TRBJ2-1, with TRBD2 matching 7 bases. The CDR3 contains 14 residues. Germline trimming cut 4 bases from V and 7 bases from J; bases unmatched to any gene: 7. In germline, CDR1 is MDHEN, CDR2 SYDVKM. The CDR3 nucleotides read TGTGCCAGCAGTTCTGGACTAGTCCAGAATGAGCAGTTCTTC. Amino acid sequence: CASSSGLVQNEQFF. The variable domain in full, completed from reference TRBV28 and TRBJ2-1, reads DVKVTQSSRYLVKRTGEKVFLECVQDMDHENMFWYRQDPGLGLRLIYFSYDVKMKEKGDIPEGYSVSREKKERFSLILESASTNQTSMYLCASSSGLVQNEQFFGPGTRLTVL.